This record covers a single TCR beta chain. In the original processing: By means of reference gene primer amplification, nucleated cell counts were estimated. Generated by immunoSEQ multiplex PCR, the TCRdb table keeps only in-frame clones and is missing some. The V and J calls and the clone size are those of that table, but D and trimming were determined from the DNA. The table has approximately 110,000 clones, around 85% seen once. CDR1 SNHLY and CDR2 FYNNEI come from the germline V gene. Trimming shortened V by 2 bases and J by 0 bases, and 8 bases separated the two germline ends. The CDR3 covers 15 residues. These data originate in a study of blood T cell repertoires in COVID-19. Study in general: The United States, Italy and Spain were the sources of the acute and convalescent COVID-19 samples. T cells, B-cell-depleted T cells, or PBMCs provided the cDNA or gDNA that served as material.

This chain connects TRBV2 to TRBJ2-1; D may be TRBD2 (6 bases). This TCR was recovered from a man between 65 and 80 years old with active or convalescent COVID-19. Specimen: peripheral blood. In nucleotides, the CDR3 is TGTGCCAGCAGTGAACGGGGGAGCTCCTACAATGAGCAGTTCTTC. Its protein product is CASSERGSSYNEQFF.